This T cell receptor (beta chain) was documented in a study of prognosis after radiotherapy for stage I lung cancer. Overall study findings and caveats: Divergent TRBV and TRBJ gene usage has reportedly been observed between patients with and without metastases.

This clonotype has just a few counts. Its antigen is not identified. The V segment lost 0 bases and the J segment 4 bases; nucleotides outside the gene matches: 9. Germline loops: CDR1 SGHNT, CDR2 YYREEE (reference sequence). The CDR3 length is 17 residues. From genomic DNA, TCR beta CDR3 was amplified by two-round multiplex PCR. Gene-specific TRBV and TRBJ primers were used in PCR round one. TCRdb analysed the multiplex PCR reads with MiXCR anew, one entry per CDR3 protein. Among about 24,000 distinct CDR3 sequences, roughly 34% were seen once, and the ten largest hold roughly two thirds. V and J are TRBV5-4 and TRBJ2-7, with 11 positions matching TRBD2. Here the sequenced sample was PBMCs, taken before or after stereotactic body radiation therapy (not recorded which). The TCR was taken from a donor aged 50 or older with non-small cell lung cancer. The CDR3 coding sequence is TGTGCCAGCAGCTTGGAAGGTAGACTAGCGGGGTTATACGAGCAGTACTTC. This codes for CASSLEGRLAGLYEQYF.